Shown below are 14 T cell receptor beta chains from a single sample sequenced in a study of blood T cell repertoires in COVID-19. TCRdb's copy holds only in-frame clones and misses some; the assay was immunoSEQ multiplex PCR. The sample holds about 200,000 clones, around four fifths seen once. The sample was peripheral blood. These receptors were collected from a woman in her fifties or sixties with acute or convalescent COVID-19.

This clone has a handful of counts. The rearrangement links TRBV5-8 to TRBJ1-2; D not certain. V was trimmed by 2 bases and J by 12 bases, leaving 17 bases between them. CDR3 length: 13 residues. Germline V CDR1 and CDR2: SGHTS, YDEGEE. The CDR3 coding sequence is TGTGCCAGCAGCTTTGGGTACCCTTATGGAGACACCTTC. Protein sequence: CASSFGYPYGDTF.

The chain joins TRBV20-1 to TRBJ2-3; the D gene is possibly TRBD1 (5 bases). The length of the CDR3 is 11 residues. Trimming took off 3 bases at V and 10 bases at J, with 11 bases between the two ends. Germline CDR1 is DFQATT and CDR2 is SNEGSKA (reference sequence). CDR3 DNA sequence: TGCAGTGCTAGCGACAGCGAAGCGCAGTATTTT. It encodes CSASDSEAQYF.

This clone was seen a few times. The J gene is TRBJ2-1, the V gene TRBV7-2; 12 positions match TRBD2. The CDR3 extends over 17 amino acids. Germline lookup yields CDR1 SGHTA and CDR2 FQGNSA. Trimming took 4 bases from V and 8 from J; bases not matched to a gene: 12. CDR3 protein: CASSSTSGSGPGDEQFF. CDR3 DNA: TGTGCCAGCAGCTCGACTAGCGGGAGCGGTCCTGGGGATGAGCAGTTCTTC.

The chain uses TRBV5-1 and TRBJ1-2; perhaps TRBD1 as D (5 bases). V was trimmed by 4 bases and J by 5 bases, leaving 18 bases between them. The CDR3 length is 15 residues. Germline assignment: CDR1 SGHRS and CDR2 YFSETQ. Here the CDR3 reads CASSVGGGDEYGYTF. DNA of the CDR3: TGCGCCAGCAGCGTGGGCGGGGGGGATGAGTATGGCTACACCTTC.

This clone was observed at least ten times. The rearrangement uses TRBV25-1 and TRBJ2-7; 7 bases are a match to TRBD2. Trimming took 5 bases from V and 3 from J; bases not matched to a gene: 7. Germline loops: CDR1 MGHDK, CDR2 SYGVNS. The CDR3 extends over 14 amino acids. The CDR3 is CASSRQGGNYEQYF. As DNA, the CDR3 is TGTGCCAGCAGTAGGCAGGGAGGGAACTACGAGCAGTACTTC.

V usage is TRBV5-1 and J usage is TRBJ2-1; D is perhaps TRBD1 (5 bases). The germline V gene has CDR1 SGHRS and CDR2 YFSETQ. V was clipped by 1 base and J by 8 bases, with 7 bases between them. This CDR3 contains 12 residues. The CDR3 region has the DNA TGCGCCAGCAGCTTGTCAGGGCATGAGCAGTTCTTC. This codes for CASSLSGHEQFF.

In this sample, this clone turned up once. The rearrangement uses TRBV6-5 and TRBJ1-5, with D possibly being TRBD1 (5 bases). The CDR3 spans 13 residues. Trimming removed 8 bases at V and 5 bases at J, with 13 bases between. Germline loops: CDR1 MNHEY, CDR2 SVGAGI. The CDR3 nucleotides read TGTGCCAGCTTAACAGGCGCCGATCAGCCCCAGCATTTT. Translated: CASLTGADQPQHF.

This clone was observed a single time. The chain carries TRBV28 and TRBJ1-3; possible D gene TRBD1, 5 bases. Between the trimmed V and J ends, which lost 2 bases and 2 bases, there was a span of 13 bases. This CDR3 spans 16 amino acids. Germline lookup yields CDR1 MDHEN and CDR2 SYDVKM. The CDR3 loop is CASSLTRPGAGNTIYF. The CDR3 DNA reads TGTGCCAGCAGTTTAACAAGACCGGGGGCTGGAAACACCATATATTTT.

J is TRBJ2-3 and V is TRBV27; 12 bases agree with TRBD2. The V gene end was trimmed by 4 bases and the J gene end by 2 bases; junction bases not matched to a gene: 4. CDR1 and CDR2 (germline): MNHEY, SMNVEV (reference sequence). The CDR3 runs to 16 residues. CDR3 DNA: TGTGCCAGCAGTTCACTAGCGGGAGGAGACACAGATACGCAGTATTTT. It is translated as CASSSLAGGDTDTQYF.

This chain uses TRBV2 with TRBJ1-2; 8 nucleotides line up with TRBD1. The V segment lost 4 bases and the J segment 6 bases; nucleotides outside the gene matches: 4. Germline V CDR1 and CDR2: SNHLY, FYNNEI. This CDR3 comprises 13 residues. The CDR3 spells CASSVPGGNGYTF. The CDR3 bases are TGTGCCAGCAGTGTTCCAGGGGGCAATGGCTACACCTTC.

The chain is built from TRBV28 and TRBJ1-5; 8 bases fit TRBD1. The CDR3 contains 15 residues. Germline V gene data show CDR1 as MDHEN and CDR2 as SYDVKM. Trimming took 5 bases from V and 6 from J; bases not matched to a gene: 9. CDR3 amino acids: CASSKPGQAGQPQHF. In DNA form, the CDR3 reads TGTGCCAGCAGTAAACCGGGACAGGCGGGTCAGCCCCAGCATTTT.

There are a few counts of this clone. This chain uses TRBV5-1 with TRBJ2-1, with D unresolved. The CDR3 spans 11 residues. Trimming pared 5 bases from V and 8 bases from J, leaving 8 bases between. Germline assignment: CDR1 SGHRS and CDR2 YFSETQ. The CDR3 here is CASRSLDEQFF. The CDR3 DNA reads TGCGCCAGCAGGAGTTTGGATGAGCAGTTCTTC.

The rearrangement uses TRBV11-3 and TRBJ2-3; D is possibly TRBD1 (6 bases). Trimming left V 1 base short and J 1 base short, with 12 bases between. This CDR3 is built from 16 residues. Per the germline V gene, CDR1 is SGHNT and CDR2 is YENEEA. CDR3 sequence reads: CASSLGSDSRTDTQYF. The CDR3 DNA follows: TGTGCCAGCAGCTTAGGTTCGGACAGCCGCACAGATACGCAGTATTTT.

This rearrangement joins TRBV19 to TRBJ2-7; 8 bases line up with TRBD1. Trimming removed 4 bases from V and 6 bases from J; junction bases left unmatched: 14. The germline gives CDR1 LNHDA, CDR2 SQIVND (reference sequence). The CDR3 has 16 residues. The CDR3 DNA sequence: TGTGCCAGTAGTAGTCGGACCCCACAGGGGGTGGCCGAGCAGTACTTC. Its protein product is CASSSRTPQGVAEQYF.